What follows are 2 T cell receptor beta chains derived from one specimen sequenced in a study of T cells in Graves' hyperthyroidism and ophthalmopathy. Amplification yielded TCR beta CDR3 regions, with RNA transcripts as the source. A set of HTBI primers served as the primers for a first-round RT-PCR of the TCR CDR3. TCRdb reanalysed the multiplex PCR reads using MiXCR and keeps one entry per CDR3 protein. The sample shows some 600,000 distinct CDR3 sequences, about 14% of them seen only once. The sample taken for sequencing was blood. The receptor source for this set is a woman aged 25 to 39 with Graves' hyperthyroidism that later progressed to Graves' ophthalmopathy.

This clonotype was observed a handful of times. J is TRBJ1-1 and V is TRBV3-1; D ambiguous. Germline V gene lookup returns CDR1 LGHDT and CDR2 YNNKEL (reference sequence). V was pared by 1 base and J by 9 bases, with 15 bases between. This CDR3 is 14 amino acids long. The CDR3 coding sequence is TGTGCCAGCAGCCAAGGCAGACTCATCCCCAAAGCTTTCTTT. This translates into CASSQGRLIPKAFF.

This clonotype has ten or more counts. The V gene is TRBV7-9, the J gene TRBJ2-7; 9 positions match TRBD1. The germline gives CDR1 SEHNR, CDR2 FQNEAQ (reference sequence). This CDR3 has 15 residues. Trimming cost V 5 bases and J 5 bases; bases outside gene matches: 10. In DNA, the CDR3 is TGTGCCAGCAGCCCCGGGACAGGGTTCGGAGACGAGCAGTACTTC. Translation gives CASSPGTGFGDEQYF.